The next 15 T cell receptor beta chains were all read from a single sample in a study of cytomegalovirus exposure and HLA in healthy donors. The PCR used 60 Vbeta and 13 Jbeta primers. Generated by immunoSEQ multiplex PCR, the TCRdb table keeps only in-frame clones and is missing some. Among around 97,000 clones, 66% were seen once, and the ten largest hold 2.5% to 4%. Sequenced input: PBMCs. The receptors here all came from a woman in her 50s in good health and CMV-seronegative.

V is TRBV4-1 and J is TRBJ2-1; the D gene is possibly TRBD1 (6 bases). Germline V gene lookup returns CDR1 MGHRA and CDR2 YSYEKL. The CDR3 is made up of 14 amino acids. Trimming removed 1 base from V and 5 bases from J, with 9 bases in between. CDR3 sequence reads: CASSQVDSNNEQFF. CDR3 in DNA: TGCGCCAGCAGCCAAGTGGACAGCAACAATGAGCAGTTCTTC.

V and J are TRBV2 and TRBJ1-2; 8 bases are shared with TRBD1. V shed 7 bases, J shed 4 bases, and the junction held 8 bases outside the gene matches. CDR1 and CDR2 (germline): SNHLY, FYNNEI. This CDR3 contains 14 residues. The CDR3 DNA follows: TGTGCCAGCATCCCGGGACAGGCGTCCTATGGCTACACCTTC. Protein sequence: CASIPGQASYGYTF. Full variable domain (outside the CDR3, taken from reference TRBV2 and TRBJ1-2): EPEVTQTPSHQVTQMGQEVILRCVPISNHLYFYWYRQILGQKVEFLVSFYNNEISEKSEIFDDQFSVERPDGSNFTLKIRSTKLEDSAMYFCASIPGQASYGYTFGSGTRLTVV.

V usage is TRBV19 and J usage is TRBJ1-2, with a tentative D call TRBD1 (5 bases). The CDR3 sequence is 17 residues long. Germline V gene data show CDR1 as LNHDA and CDR2 as SQIVND (reference sequence). Trimming took 3 bases from V and 4 from J, leaving 21 bases between them. The CDR3 sequence: CASSMGGRAVGGYGYTF. CDR3 nucleotides: TGTGCCAGTAGTATGGGAGGCAGGGCAGTCGGGGGCTATGGCTACACCTTC.

This clone was counted a single time. The chain links TRBV7-2 to TRBJ2-2; no firm D call. The CDR3 runs to 11 residues. CDR1 and CDR2 (germline): SGHTA, FQGNSA. V was shortened by 5 bases and J by 9 bases, with 7 bases between the two germline ends. The CDR3 loop reads CASSDFRELFF. The CDR3 nucleotides are TGTGCCAGCAGCGACTTCCGGGAGCTGTTTTTT.

CDR3 loop: CASSQEDSLATNEKLFF. The CDR3 bases are TGCGCCAGCAGCCAAGAGGACAGCCTCGCAACTAATGAAAAACTGTTTTTT. The chain employs TRBV4-1 and TRBJ1-4; D may be TRBD1 (6 bases). This CDR3 contains 17 residues. The germline V gene encodes CDR1 MGHRA and CDR2 YSYEKL. V dropped 0 bases and J dropped 0 bases, with 11 bases sitting between them.

V usage is TRBV5-1 and J usage is TRBJ2-7; D may be TRBD2 (6 bases). CDR1 and CDR2 (germline): SGHRS, YFSETQ. V gave up 0 bases and J gave up 2 bases, with 9 bases separating them. The CDR3 spans 14 residues. The CDR3 DNA sequence: TGCGCCAGCAGCTTGGCGGCGGGACCCTACGAGCAGTACTTC. It specifies CASSLAAGPYEQYF.

The V call is TRBV28, the J call TRBJ1-2; a possible D gene is TRBD1 (6 bases). Trimming left V 5 bases short and J 6 bases short, with 16 bases between. The CDR3 length is 14 residues. The germline V gene encodes CDR1 MDHEN and CDR2 SYDVKM. CDR3 amino acids: CASSPQGRWNGYTF. For the CDR3, the DNA is TGTGCCAGCAGTCCCCAGGGGCGCTGGAATGGCTACACCTTC.

The chain is built from TRBV18 and TRBJ1-1, with 8 bases fitting TRBD1. Germline-derived CDR1 and CDR2 are KGHSH and LQKENI. With V trimmed by 0 bases and J by 1 base, 1 base remained unmatched. The CDR3 sequence is 15 residues long. DNA for the CDR3: TGTGCCAGCTCACCACCGGGGACAGGGAACACTGAAGCTTTCTTT. This encodes CASSPPGTGNTEAFF. Using reference TRBV18 and TRBJ1-1 for the parts outside the CDR3, the full variable domain is NAGVMQNPRHLVRRRGQEARLRCSPMKGHSHVYWYRQLPEEGLKFMVYLQKENIIDESGMPKERFSAEFPKEGPSILRIQQVVRGDSAAYFCASSPPGTGNTEAFFGQGTRLTVV.

The chain recombines TRBV7-9 with TRBJ1-2; 7 nucleotides line up with TRBD1. The junction had 10 bases not matched to a gene; V was cut back by 5 bases and J by 4 bases. The CDR3 totals 15 residues. The germline V gene has CDR1 SEHNR and CDR2 FQNEAQ (reference sequence). DNA of the CDR3: TGTGCCAGCAGCCCCCGACAGGGAGCGTCCTATGGCTACACCTTC. This translates into CASSPRQGASYGYTF.

The chain joins TRBV29-1 to TRBJ2-7, with 8 positions matching TRBD2. This CDR3 spans 13 amino acids. With V trimmed by 3 bases and J by 2 bases, 3 bases remained unmatched. The V gene's germline CDR1 is SQVTM and CDR2 ANQGSEA. Written as DNA, the CDR3 is TGCAGCGTTGAGTTGCGGGAGGCCTACGAGCAGTACTTC. It specifies CSVELREAYEQYF.

This clone was detected only a few times. The chain is built from TRBV18 and TRBJ1-3; D gene uncertain. V was cut by 2 bases and J by 0 bases, with 11 bases left in between. Germline V lookup: CDR1 KGHSH, CDR2 LQKENI. This CDR3 has 16 amino acids. In nucleotides, the CDR3 is TGTGCCAGCTCACCAGCTAATAACCCCTCTGGAAACACCATATATTTT. Its translation: CASSPANNPSGNTIYF.

The chain is built from TRBV2 and TRBJ1-4; 7 positions agree with TRBD1. The V gene end was trimmed by 6 bases and the J gene end by 1 base; junction bases not matched to a gene: 5. The CDR3 runs to 15 residues. Germline values: CDR1 SNHLY, CDR2 FYNNEI. The DNA of the CDR3 is TGTGCCAGCAGCGAGACAGGGCTAACTAATGAAAAACTGTTTTTT. Translated: CASSETGLTNEKLFF.

The V call is TRBV4-3, the J call TRBJ1-2; 10 nucleotides match TRBD1. The V gene's germline CDR1 is LGHNA and CDR2 YSLEER. Losses at the gene ends were 1 base for V and 8 bases for J; bases not matched to a gene: 10. The length of the CDR3 is 16 residues. Here the CDR3 reads CASSQARQGARDGYTF. As DNA, the CDR3 is TGCGCCAGCAGCCAAGCCCGACAGGGGGCGCGGGACGGCTACACCTTC.

Comment on this clone: The germline gene is not matched at one end of the junction; a read error may be the cause. Other DNA sequences in this specimen translate into the identical CDR3. J is TRBJ1-4 and V is TRBV5-1; D perhaps matches TRBD1 (6 bases). Looked up from germline, CDR1 is SGHRS and CDR2 is YFSETQ. The length of the CDR3 is 16 residues. For the CDR3, the DNA is TGCGCCAGCAGCTTAATGGAACAGGGAAGCCATGAAAAACTGTTCTTT. This gives the protein CASSLMEQGSHEKLFF.

V is TRBV7-3 and J is TRBJ1-2; tentative D call: TRBD1 (5 bases). CDR1 is SGHTA, CDR2 FQGTGA, per germline. V lost 5 bases and J 4 bases, leaving 11 bases between the germline ends. The CDR3 has 13 residues. The CDR3 protein is CASSITGGYGYTF. In DNA form, the CDR3 reads TGTGCCAGCAGCATCACGGGGGGCTATGGCTACACCTTC.